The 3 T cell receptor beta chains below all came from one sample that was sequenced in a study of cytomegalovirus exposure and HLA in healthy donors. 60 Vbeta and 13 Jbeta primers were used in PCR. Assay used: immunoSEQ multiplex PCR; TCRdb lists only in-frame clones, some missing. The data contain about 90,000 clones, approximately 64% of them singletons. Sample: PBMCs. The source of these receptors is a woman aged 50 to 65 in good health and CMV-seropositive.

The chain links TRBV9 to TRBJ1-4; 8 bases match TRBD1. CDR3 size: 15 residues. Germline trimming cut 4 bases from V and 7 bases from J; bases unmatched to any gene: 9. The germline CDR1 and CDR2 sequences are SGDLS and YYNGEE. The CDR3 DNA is TGTGCCAGCAGCCTATACGGACAGGGTAGTGAAAAACTGTTTTTT. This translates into CASSLYGQGSEKLFF.

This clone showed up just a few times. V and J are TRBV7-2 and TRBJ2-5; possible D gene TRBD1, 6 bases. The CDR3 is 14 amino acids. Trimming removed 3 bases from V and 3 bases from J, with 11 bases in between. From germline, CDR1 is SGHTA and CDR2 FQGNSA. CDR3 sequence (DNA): TGTGCCAGCAGCTTCCGTACAGGGAAAGAGACCCAGTACTTC. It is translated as CASSFRTGKETQYF.

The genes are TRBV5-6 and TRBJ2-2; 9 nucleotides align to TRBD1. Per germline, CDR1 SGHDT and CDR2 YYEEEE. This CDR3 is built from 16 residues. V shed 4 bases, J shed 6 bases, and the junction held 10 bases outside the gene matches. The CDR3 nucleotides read TGTGCCAGCAGCCCCTTCGGACAGGGGATTCCCGGGGAGCTGTTTTTT. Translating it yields CASSPFGQGIPGELFF.